This TCR beta chain was sequenced in a study of blood T cell repertoires in COVID-19 (dated by TCRdb to the early 2020s). Background for the entire study: Samples covering the acute and convalescent phases of COVID-19 were provided by collaborators in the United States, Italy and Spain. The prospective study material was composed of cDNA or gDNA derived from T cells, B-cell-depleted T cells, or PBMCs. Deeply sampled blood TCRbeta repertoires from subjects exposed to, actively infected with, or recovered from COVID-19 were included in the dataset. The repertoires were released in a freely available public database meant as a resource for research on the immune response to SARS-CoV-2. The samples were drawn from two sources: the first 160 participants of the ongoing ImmuneRACE study, and 1,200 or so subjects contributed by 6 global collaborators. Sample metadata almost always included a de-identified subject ID, COVID-19 status, age in years and sex. Where available, HLA class I and class II types were taken from metadata supplied by the sample provider and were not determined by assay-based typing.

Overall results and qualifications from the work: The quantity of clinical and demographic metadata differed by source and by participant and was supplied without curation.

On this clone: Its antigen is currently not known. No base qualities exist here, and no much larger clone lies one base off it.

The CDR3 goes from the cysteine to the phenylalanine over 16 residues. This entry keeps only the CDR3 DNA: 48 bases, framed from base 1. CDR1 SGDLS and CDR2 YYNGEE are derived from the germline V gene. Trimming takes 4 bases off V and 2 bases off J; junction bases not matched to a gene: 8. Each collaborating institution followed its own protocols to collect whole blood in K2EDTA tubes. For TCRbeta analysis, collaborators shipped samples in one of three forms: frozen whole blood, isolated PBMCs, or DNA extracted from either of those sample types. TCRbeta CDR3 regions were amplified from genomic DNA by means of the immunoSEQ Assay, a bias-controlled multiplex PCR. The paper's data handling went like this. The number of nucleated cells in each sample was estimated by amplification of reference gene primers within the assay. To quantify the absolute abundance of each unique TCRbeta CDR3 rearrangement, sequence reads were collapsed and filtered. For each sample, productive Simpson clonality was calculated as the square root of Simpson's diversity index over productive rearrangements. TCRdb took over this immuneACCESS table, retaining in-frame rearrangements with V and J assigned. Such tables are incomplete; in checked studies, under half of the missing clones stem from an unresolved V gene, and the remainder is unexplained. D and trimming were read from the DNA, whereas the V and J calls and clone size are those reported in that table. Recorded for this sample are 120,000 to 150,000 clones; roughly 85% of them occurred a single time. Over 2.5% of the sample comes from the top ten.

The sequence was obtained from a man aged 45-65 years with acute or convalescent COVID-19. The source material was peripheral blood. The sequence links TRBV9 to TRBJ2-1, with TRBD2 identical over 8 junction bases. The DNA is as follows: TGTGCCAGCAGCCCAGTTACTAGCGGAGCCTACAATGAGCAGTTCTTC. Translated, this gives CASSPVTSGAYNEQFF.